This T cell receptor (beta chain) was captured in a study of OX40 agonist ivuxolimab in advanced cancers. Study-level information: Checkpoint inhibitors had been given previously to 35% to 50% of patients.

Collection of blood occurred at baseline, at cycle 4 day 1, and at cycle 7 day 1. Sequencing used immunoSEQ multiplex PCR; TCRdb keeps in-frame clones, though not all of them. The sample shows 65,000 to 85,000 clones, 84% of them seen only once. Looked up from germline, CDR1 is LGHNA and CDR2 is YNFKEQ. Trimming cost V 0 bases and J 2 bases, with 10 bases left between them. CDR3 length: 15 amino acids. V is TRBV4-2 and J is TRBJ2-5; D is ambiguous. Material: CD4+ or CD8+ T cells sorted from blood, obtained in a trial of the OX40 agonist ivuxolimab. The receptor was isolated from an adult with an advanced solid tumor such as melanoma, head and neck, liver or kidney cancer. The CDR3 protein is CASSQDWAVQETQYF. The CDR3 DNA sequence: TGTGCCAGCAGCCAAGATTGGGCAGTTCAAGAGACCCAGTACTTC.